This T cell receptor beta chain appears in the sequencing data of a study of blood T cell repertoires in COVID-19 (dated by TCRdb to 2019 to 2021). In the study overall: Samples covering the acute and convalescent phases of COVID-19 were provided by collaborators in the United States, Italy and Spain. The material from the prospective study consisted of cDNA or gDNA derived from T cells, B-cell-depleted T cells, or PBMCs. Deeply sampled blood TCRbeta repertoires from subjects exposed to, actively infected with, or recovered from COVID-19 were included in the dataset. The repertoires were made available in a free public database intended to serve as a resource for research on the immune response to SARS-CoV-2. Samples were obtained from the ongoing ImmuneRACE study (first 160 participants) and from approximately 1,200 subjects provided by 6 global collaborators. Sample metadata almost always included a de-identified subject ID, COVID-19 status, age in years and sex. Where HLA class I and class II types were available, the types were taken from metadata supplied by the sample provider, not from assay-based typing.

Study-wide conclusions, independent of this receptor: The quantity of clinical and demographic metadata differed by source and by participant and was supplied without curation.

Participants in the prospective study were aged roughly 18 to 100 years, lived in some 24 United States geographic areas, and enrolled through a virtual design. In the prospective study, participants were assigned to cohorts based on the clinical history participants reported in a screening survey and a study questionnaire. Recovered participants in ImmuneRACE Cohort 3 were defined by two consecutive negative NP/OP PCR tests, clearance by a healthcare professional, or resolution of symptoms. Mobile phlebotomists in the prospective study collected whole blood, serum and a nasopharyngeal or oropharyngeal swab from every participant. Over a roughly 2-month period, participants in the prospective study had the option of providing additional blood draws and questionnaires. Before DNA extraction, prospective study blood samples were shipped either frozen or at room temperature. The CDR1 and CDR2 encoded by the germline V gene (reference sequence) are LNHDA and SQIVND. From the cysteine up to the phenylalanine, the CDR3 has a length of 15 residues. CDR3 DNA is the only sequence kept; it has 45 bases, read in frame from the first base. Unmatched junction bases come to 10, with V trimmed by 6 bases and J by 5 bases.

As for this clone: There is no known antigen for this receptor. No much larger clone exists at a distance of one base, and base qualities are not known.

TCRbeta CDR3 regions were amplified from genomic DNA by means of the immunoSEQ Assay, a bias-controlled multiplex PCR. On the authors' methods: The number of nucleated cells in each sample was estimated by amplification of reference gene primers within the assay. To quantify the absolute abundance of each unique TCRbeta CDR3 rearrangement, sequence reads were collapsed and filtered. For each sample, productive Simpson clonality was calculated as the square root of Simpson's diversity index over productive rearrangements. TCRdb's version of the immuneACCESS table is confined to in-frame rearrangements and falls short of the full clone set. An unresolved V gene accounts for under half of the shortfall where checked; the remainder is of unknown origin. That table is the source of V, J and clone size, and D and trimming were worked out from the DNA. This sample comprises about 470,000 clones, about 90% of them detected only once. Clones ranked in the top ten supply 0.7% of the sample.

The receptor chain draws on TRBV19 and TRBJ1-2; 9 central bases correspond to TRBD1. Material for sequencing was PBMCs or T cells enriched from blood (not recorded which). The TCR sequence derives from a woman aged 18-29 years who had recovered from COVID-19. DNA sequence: TGTGCCAGTAGCCCCGGACAGGGGAAGGGGTATGGCTACACCTTC. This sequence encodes CASSPGQGKGYGYTF. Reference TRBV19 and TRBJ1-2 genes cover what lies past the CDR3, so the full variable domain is DGGITQSPKYLFRKEGQNVTLSCEQNLNHDAMYWYRQDPGQGLRLIYYSQIVNDFQKGDIAEGYSVSREKKESFPLTVTSAQKNPTAFYLCASSPGQGKGYGYTFGSGTRLTVV.